The 2 T cell receptor beta chains reported below all come from one sample, sequenced in a study of graft-versus-host responses after intestinal transplantation. The protocol was immunoSEQ multiplex PCR, while the TCRdb copy is restricted to in-frame clones and leaves out a portion. The sample includes about 28,000 clones, around 85% of them seen just once. What these receptors recognize is not known. The sample was unstimulated CD8+ T cells sorted from spleen or lymph node cells, taken before intestinal transplant. The receptors shown here come from a human donor who received an intestinal transplant.

Note on this clone: One end of the junction is discordant with germline, which a read error may explain. V gene TRBV6-1 combines with J gene TRBJ2-7; D is perhaps TRBD2 (6 bases). Looked up from germline, CDR1 is MNHNS and CDR2 is SASEGT. This CDR3 spans 12 amino acids. CDR3 in amino acids: CASSEAGPPGDF. As DNA, the CDR3 is TGTGCCAGCAGTGAAGCGGGCCCCCCGGGGGACTTC.

The J gene is TRBJ2-6, the V gene TRBV25-1, with D possibly matching TRBD1 (5 bases). The ends were cut back, 5 bases at V and 0 bases at J, with 8 bases in the middle. Germline V gene lookup returns CDR1 MGHDK and CDR2 SYGVNS. This CDR3 comprises 15 residues. The CDR3 here is CASSKDSSGANVLTF. The CDR3 DNA follows: TGTGCCAGCAGTAAAGACAGCTCTGGGGCCAACGTCCTGACTTTC.